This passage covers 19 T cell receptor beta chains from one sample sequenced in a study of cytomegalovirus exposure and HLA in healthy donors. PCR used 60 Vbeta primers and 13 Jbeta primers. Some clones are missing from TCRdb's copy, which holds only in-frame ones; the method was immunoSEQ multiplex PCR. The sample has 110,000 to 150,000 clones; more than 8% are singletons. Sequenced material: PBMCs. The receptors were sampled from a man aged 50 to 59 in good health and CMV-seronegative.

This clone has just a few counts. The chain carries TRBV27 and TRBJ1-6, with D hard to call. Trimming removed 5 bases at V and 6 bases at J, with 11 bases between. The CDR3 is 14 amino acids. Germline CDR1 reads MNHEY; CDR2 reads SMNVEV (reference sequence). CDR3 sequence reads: CASSGLPSNSPLHF. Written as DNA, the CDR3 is TGTGCCAGCAGTGGCCTCCCTAGTAATTCACCCCTCCACTTT.

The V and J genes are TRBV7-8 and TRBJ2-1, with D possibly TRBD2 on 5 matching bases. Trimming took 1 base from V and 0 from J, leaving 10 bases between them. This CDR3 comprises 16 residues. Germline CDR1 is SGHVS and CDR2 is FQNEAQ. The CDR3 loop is CASSLGRAGSYNEQFF. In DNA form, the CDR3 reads TGTGCCAGCAGCTTAGGGCGGGCCGGCTCCTACAATGAGCAGTTCTTC.

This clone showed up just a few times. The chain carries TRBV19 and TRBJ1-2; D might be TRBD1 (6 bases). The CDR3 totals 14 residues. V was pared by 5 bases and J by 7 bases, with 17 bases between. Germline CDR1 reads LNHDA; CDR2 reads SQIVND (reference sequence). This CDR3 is CASSRGQSFPGYTF. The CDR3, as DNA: TGTGCCAGTAGTCGTGGACAGTCTTTTCCTGGCTACACCTTC.

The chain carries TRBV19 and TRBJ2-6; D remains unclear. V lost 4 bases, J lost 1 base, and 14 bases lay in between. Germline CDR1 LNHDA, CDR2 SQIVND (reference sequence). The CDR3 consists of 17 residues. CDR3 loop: CASSNYRTRSGANVLTF. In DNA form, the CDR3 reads TGTGCCAGTAGTAATTACCGAACGAGGTCTGGGGCCAACGTCCTGACTTTC. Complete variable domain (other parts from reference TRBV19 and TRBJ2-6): DGGITQSPKYLFRKEGQNVTLSCEQNLNHDAMYWYRQDPGQGLRLIYYSQIVNDFQKGDIAEGYSVSREKKESFPLTVTSAQKNPTAFYLCASSNYRTRSGANVLTFGAGSRLTVL.

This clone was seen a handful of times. The CDR3 protein is CASSLGWTSVTDTQYF. Written as DNA, the CDR3 is TGTGCCAGCAGCTTAGGATGGACTAGCGTCACAGATACGCAGTATTTT. The rearrangement joins TRBV7-2 to TRBJ2-3; 9 nucleotides agree with TRBD2. The CDR3 has 16 amino acids. J lost 2 bases, V lost 1 base, and 4 bases had no gene match. CDR1 and CDR2 (germline): SGHTA, FQGNSA.

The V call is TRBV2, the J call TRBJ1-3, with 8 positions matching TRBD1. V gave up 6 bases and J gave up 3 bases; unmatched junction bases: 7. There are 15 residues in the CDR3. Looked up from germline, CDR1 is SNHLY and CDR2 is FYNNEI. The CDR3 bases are TGTGCCAGCAGCACGACAGGGGCTTTTGGAAACACCATATATTTT. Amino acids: CASSTTGAFGNTIYF.

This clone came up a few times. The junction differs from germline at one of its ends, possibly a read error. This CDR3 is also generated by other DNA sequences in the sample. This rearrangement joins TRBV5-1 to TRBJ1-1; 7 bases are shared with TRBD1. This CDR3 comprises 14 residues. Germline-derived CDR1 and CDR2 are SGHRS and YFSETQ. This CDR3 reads CASSLRQGNTEAFF. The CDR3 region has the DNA TGCGCCAGCAGCTTGAGACAGGGAAACACTGAGGCTTTCTTT.

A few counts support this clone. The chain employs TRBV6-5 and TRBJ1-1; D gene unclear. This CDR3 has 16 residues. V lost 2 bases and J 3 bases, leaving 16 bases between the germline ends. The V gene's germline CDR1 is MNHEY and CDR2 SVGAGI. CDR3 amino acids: CASSYQTPLRDTEAFF. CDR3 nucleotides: TGTGCCAGCAGTTACCAGACCCCCTTGAGGGACACTGAAGCTTTCTTT.

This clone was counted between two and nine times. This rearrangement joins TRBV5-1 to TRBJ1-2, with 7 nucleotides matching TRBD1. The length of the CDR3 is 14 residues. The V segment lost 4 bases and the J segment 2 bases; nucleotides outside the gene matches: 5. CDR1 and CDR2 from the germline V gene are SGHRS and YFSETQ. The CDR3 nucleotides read TGCGCCAGCAGCACGGGACAGAACAACTATGGCTACACCTTC. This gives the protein CASSTGQNNYGYTF.

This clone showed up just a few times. The CDR3: CASSPDISEQYF. In DNA, the CDR3 is TGTGCCAGCAGCCCAGACATTAGCGAGCAGTACTTC. The V and J genes are TRBV9 and TRBJ2-7; D not certain. Germline-derived CDR1 and CDR2 are SGDLS and YYNGEE. This CDR3 has 12 residues. V was shortened by 4 bases and J by 6 bases, with 11 bases between the two germline ends.

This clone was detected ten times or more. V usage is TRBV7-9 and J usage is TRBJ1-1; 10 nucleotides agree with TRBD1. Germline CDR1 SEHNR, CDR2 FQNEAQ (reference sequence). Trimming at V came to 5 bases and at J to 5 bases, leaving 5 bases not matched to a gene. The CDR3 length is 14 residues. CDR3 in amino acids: CASSLWTGGTEAFF. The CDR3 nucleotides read TGTGCCAGCAGCCTTTGGACAGGGGGAACTGAAGCTTTCTTT.

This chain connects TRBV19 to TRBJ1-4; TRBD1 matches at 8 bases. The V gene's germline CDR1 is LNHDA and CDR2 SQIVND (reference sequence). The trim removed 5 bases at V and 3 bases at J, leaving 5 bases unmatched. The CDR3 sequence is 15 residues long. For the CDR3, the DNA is TGTGCCAGTAGTCAGGGGGCTCGGTCTAATGAAAAACTGTTTTTT. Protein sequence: CASSQGARSNEKLFF.

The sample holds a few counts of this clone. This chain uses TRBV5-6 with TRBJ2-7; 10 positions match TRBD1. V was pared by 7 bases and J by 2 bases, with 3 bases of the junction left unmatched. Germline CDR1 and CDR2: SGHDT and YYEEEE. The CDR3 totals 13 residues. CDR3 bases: TGTGCCAGCTTGGGACAGGGGCCCTACGAGCAGTACTTC. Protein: CASLGQGPYEQYF.

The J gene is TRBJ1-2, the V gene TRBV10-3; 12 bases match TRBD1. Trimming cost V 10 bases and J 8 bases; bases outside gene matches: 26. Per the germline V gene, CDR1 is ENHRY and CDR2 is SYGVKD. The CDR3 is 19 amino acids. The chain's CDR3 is CATHANPGQGAASLEGYTF. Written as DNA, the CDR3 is TGTGCCACCCATGCGAATCCGGGACAGGGGGCGGCTTCCCTAGAAGGCTACACCTTC.

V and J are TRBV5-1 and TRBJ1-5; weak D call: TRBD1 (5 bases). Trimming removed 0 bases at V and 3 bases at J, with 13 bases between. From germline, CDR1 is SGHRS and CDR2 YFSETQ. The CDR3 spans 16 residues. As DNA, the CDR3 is TGCGCCAGCAGCTTGGGAATCGGGGGAGACAATCAGCCCCAGCATTTT. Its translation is CASSLGIGGDNQPQHF.

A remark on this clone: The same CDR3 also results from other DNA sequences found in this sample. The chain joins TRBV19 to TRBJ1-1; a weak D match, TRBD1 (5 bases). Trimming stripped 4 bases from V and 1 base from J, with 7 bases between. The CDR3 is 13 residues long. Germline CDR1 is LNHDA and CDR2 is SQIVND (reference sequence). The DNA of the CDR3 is TGTGCCAGTAGTACGACAGCGAACACTGAAGCTTTCTTT. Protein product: CASSTTANTEAFF. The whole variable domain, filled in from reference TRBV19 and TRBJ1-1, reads DGGITQSPKYLFRKEGQNVTLSCEQNLNHDAMYWYRQDPGQGLRLIYYSQIVNDFQKGDIAEGYSVSREKKESFPLTVTSAQKNPTAFYLCASSTTANTEAFFGQGTRLTVV.

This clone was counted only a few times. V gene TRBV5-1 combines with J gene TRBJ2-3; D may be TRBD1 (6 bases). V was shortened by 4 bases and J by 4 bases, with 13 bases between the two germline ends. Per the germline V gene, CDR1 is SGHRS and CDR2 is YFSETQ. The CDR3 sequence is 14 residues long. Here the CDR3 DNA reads TGCGCCAGCAGCCGCATAACAGGGTCAGATACGCAGTATTTT. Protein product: CASSRITGSDTQYF.

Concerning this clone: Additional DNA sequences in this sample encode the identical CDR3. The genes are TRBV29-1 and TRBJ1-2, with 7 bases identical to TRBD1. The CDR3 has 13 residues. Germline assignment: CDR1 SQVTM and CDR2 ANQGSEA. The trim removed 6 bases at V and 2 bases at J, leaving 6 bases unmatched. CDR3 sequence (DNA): TGCAGCGTAGGGGGACAGACGAACTATGGCTACACCTTC. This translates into CSVGGQTNYGYTF.

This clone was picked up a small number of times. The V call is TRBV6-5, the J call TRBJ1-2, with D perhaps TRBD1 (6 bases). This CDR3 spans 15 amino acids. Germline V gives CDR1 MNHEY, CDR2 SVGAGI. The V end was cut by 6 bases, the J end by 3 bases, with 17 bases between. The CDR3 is CASRRNRDTDYGYTF. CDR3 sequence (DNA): TGTGCCAGCAGAAGAAACAGGGACACCGACTATGGCTACACCTTC.